The 21 T cell receptor beta chains below come from one sample, sequenced in a study of CD8+ T cells in alopecia areata. RNA extraction was followed by reverse transcription into cDNA, which acted as the sequencing template. TCRdb's table, derived via immunoSEQ multiplex PCR, lists solely in-frame clones and lacks some. The sample yields roughly 200,000 clones, roughly 65% seen once. This sample comprised CD4+ T cells sorted from blood, obtained at week 0. These receptors came from a human donor with alopecia areata.

This clone appeared once. The V and J genes are TRBV30 and TRBJ1-6; 10 positions match TRBD1. V gave up 6 bases and J gave up 10 bases; unmatched junction bases: 9. The CDR3 contains 14 residues. Germline values: CDR1 GTSNPN, CDR2 SVGIG (reference sequence). The CDR3 nucleotides read TGTGCCTGCCCTGGACAGGGGGAGAGATCACCCCTCCACTTT. This sequence encodes CACPGQGERSPLHF.

This chain joins TRBV30 and TRBJ2-3; D might be TRBD2 (6 bases). The V and J ends lost 3 bases and 7 bases respectively, with 11 bases between them. The CDR3 loop spans 12 amino acids. Germline values: CDR1 GTSNPN, CDR2 SVGIG (reference sequence). CDR3 amino acids: CAWSGTGYTQYF. The CDR3 coding sequence is TGTGCCTGGAGCGGGACTGGATATACGCAGTATTTT. Full variable domain (outside the CDR3, taken from reference TRBV30 and TRBJ2-3): SQTIHQWPATLVQPVGSPLSLECTVEGTSNPNLYWYRQAAGRGLQLLFYSVGIGQISSEVPQNLSASRPQDRQFILSSKKLLLSDSGFYLCAWSGTGYTQYFGPGTRLTVL.

This clone has just one count. V is TRBV9 and J is TRBJ1-2; D is possibly TRBD1 (6 bases). The CDR3 totals 15 residues. Between the trimmed V and J ends, which lost 0 bases and 4 bases, there was a span of 13 bases. The germline V gene encodes CDR1 SGDLS and CDR2 YYNGEE. This CDR3 reads CASSVGGLGAYGYTF. CDR3 coding DNA: TGTGCCAGCAGCGTAGGGGGGCTTGGCGCCTATGGCTACACCTTC.

This clone was counted once. The chain combines TRBV4-1 with TRBJ1-5, with a weak D call TRBD1 (5 bases). V was cut by 1 base and J by 4 bases, with 11 bases left in between. The V gene's germline CDR1 is MGHRA and CDR2 YSYEKL. The CDR3 covers 15 residues. In DNA form, the CDR3 reads TGCGCCAGCAGCCAAGGGGGGTCCGAAAATCAGCCCCAGCATTTT. Its protein is CASSQGGSENQPQHF.

V usage is TRBV10-3 and J usage is TRBJ1-1; possibly TRBD1 for D (6 bases). Germline V CDR1 and CDR2: ENHRY, SYGVKD. The CDR3 sequence is 16 residues long. V lost 0 bases and J lost 0, with 11 bases in between. The CDR3 reads CAISESGGQLNTEAFF. DNA for the CDR3: TGTGCCATCAGTGAGTCAGGGGGTCAACTGAACACTGAAGCTTTCTTT.

This clone was seen a single time. The chain is built from TRBV15 and TRBJ1-2; perhaps TRBD1 as D (5 bases). The CDR3 has 12 residues. Trimming cost V 3 bases and J 10 bases, with 12 bases left between them. The V gene's germline CDR1 is LNHNV and CDR2 YYDKDF (reference sequence). This CDR3 reads CATSRDTASYTF. DNA of the CDR3: TGTGCCACCAGCAGGGACACAGCTTCCTACACCTTC. Variable domain in full (rest from reference TRBV15 and TRBJ1-2): DAMVIQNPRYQVTQFGKPVTLSCSQTLNHNVMYWYQQKSSQAPKLLFHYYDKDFNNEADTPDNFQSRRPNTSFCFLDIRSPGLGDTAMYLCATSRDTASYTFGSGTRLTVV.

This clone has more than one count but fewer than ten. The gene calls are TRBV7-8 and TRBJ1-5, with 9 bases that match TRBD1. The V gene end was trimmed by 1 base and the J gene end by 4 bases; junction bases not matched to a gene: 8. Per the germline V gene, CDR1 is SGHVS and CDR2 is FQNEAQ. The CDR3 has 17 residues. CDR3 nucleotide sequence: TGTGCCAGCAGCTTAGGATACCGGGACAGGGATAATCAGCCCCAGCATTTT. This translates into CASSLGYRDRDNQPQHF.

This chain links TRBV30 with TRBJ2-7; D is possibly TRBD2 (6 bases). The CDR3 runs 14 residues. The V end was cut by 2 bases, the J end by 6 bases, with 17 bases between. The germline V gene encodes CDR1 GTSNPN and CDR2 SVGIG (reference sequence). CDR3 amino acids: CAWSSSAWGLEQYF. CDR3 DNA: TGTGCCTGGAGTTCCTCGGCGTGGGGACTCGAGCAGTACTTC. The complete variable domain, with remaining parts taken from reference TRBV30 and TRBJ2-7, reads SQTIHQWPATLVQPVGSPLSLECTVEGTSNPNLYWYRQAAGRGLQLLFYSVGIGQISSEVPQNLSASRPQDRQFILSSKKLLLSDSGFYLCAWSSSAWGLEQYFGPGTRLTVT.

V is TRBV4-3 and J is TRBJ1-1; no clear D gene. CDR1 and CDR2 (germline): LGHNA, YSLEER. Trimming shortened V by 2 bases and J by 4 bases, and 11 bases separated the two germline ends. The CDR3 is 14 residues long. CDR3 sequence: CASSQTPAVTEAFF. The CDR3 DNA sequence: TGCGCCAGCAGCCAAACTCCGGCGGTCACTGAAGCTTTCTTT.

The chain has TRBV25-1 and TRBJ2-7, with a tentative D call TRBD1 (6 bases). Trimming took 6 bases from V and 8 from J, leaving 26 bases between them. Germline V lookup: CDR1 MGHDK, CDR2 SYGVNS. The CDR3 sequence is 16 residues long. The CDR3 bases are TGTGCCAGCAGCCCAGCCCTGACAGGTGCAAGAGTGCAGCAGTACTTC. This gives the protein CASSPALTGARVQQYF.

This clone was counted once. This chain uses TRBV7-2 with TRBJ2-7; the match to TRBD1 covers 9 bases. The CDR3 length is 13 residues. Germline-derived CDR1 and CDR2 are SGHTA and FQGNSA. The J segment lost 12 bases and the V segment lost 5 bases, leaving 11 bases of the junction unmatched. The CDR3 reads CASSTKTGGRAYF. CDR3 in DNA: TGTGCCAGCAGCACCAAGACAGGGGGACGGGCGTACTTC.

The chain's CDR3 is CAWTRTGWENEQFF. Here the CDR3 DNA reads TGTGCCTGGACTCGGACAGGGTGGGAGAATGAGCAGTTCTTC. J is TRBJ2-1 and V is TRBV30, with 8 bases identical to TRBD1. CDR1 is GTSNPN and CDR2 is SVGIG in the germline V gene (reference sequence). Unmatched junction bases numbered 9, after V lost 4 bases and J lost 7 bases. This CDR3 contains 14 residues.

V is TRBV30 and J is TRBJ2-1, with 7 bases that match TRBD2. Unmatched junction bases numbered 5, after V lost 0 bases and J lost 9 bases. Germline CDR1 is GTSNPN and CDR2 is SVGIG (reference sequence). The CDR3 has 13 residues. CDR3 bases: TGTGCCTGGAGTGTGGTGGGGGGGTCTGAGCAGTTCTTC. This sequence encodes CAWSVVGGSEQFF. Looking up the rest from reference TRBV30 and TRBJ2-1 gives the full variable domain: SQTIHQWPATLVQPVGSPLSLECTVEGTSNPNLYWYRQAAGRGLQLLFYSVGIGQISSEVPQNLSASRPQDRQFILSSKKLLLSDSGFYLCAWSVVGGSEQFFGPGTRLTVL.

This clone has only a few counts. The V gene is TRBV30, the J gene TRBJ1-1; 7 nucleotides agree with TRBD1. Germline assignment: CDR1 GTSNPN and CDR2 SVGIG (reference sequence). Germline trimming cut 5 bases from V and 0 bases from J; bases unmatched to any gene: 9. This CDR3 contains 15 residues. The CDR3 region is CAWLRTGTLNTEAFF. In nucleotides, the CDR3 is TGTGCCTGGCTTCGGACAGGAACTTTGAACACTGAAGCTTTCTTT.

The rearrangement uses TRBV7-2 and TRBJ1-2; TRBD1 agrees at 7 bases. Per germline, CDR1 SGHTA and CDR2 FQGNSA. This CDR3 contains 14 residues. J was trimmed by 4 bases and V by 5 bases; bases with no gene match: 7. As DNA, the CDR3 is TGTGCCAGCAGCGATCCCGGGACAGCCTATGGCTACACCTTC. It is translated as CASSDPGTAYGYTF.

The rearrangement joins TRBV29-1 to TRBJ2-7; possibly TRBD1 or TRBD2 for D (5 bases each). Germline V gives CDR1 SQVTM, CDR2 ANQGSEA. Between the trimmed V and J ends, which lost 5 bases and 6 bases, there was a span of 14 bases. The CDR3 runs 12 residues. The CDR3 nucleotides read TGCAGCGTTCGGGACGGAGTCCTCGAGCAGTACTTC. This sequence encodes CSVRDGVLEQYF.

J is TRBJ1-1 and V is TRBV6-5; D perhaps matches TRBD1 (5 bases). The ends were cut back, 6 bases at V and 0 bases at J, with 14 bases in the middle. In germline, CDR1 is MNHEY, CDR2 SVGAGI. This CDR3 is built from 15 residues. Here the CDR3 reads CASSLNGGMNTEAFF. CDR3 nucleotide sequence: TGTGCCAGCAGCCTGAACGGGGGTATGAACACTGAAGCTTTCTTT.

The rearrangement links TRBV5-6 to TRBJ2-3; 10 bases are a match to TRBD2. With V trimmed by 3 bases and J by 5 bases, 3 bases remained unmatched. The CDR3 loop spans 14 amino acids. Germline V lookup: CDR1 SGHDT, CDR2 YYEEEE. CDR3 loop: CASSWGTSEDTQYF. The CDR3, as DNA: TGTGCCAGCAGCTGGGGGACTAGCGAAGATACGCAGTATTTT.

The genes are TRBV18 and TRBJ2-3; TRBD1 matches at 11 bases. Per the germline V gene, CDR1 is KGHSH and CDR2 is LQKENI. The CDR3 covers 14 residues. Trimming removed 4 bases from V and 4 bases from J; junction bases left unmatched: 1. DNA of the CDR3: TGTGCCAGCTCACGGGACAGGGGGGCAGATACGCAGTATTTT. Protein product: CASSRDRGADTQYF.

This clone showed up just a few times. The chain uses TRBV15 and TRBJ1-2; 9 nucleotides agree with TRBD1. Germline loops: CDR1 LNHNV, CDR2 YYDKDF (reference sequence). CDR3 length equals 15 residues. V dropped 5 bases and J dropped 7; count of bases not matched to a gene: 11. In DNA, the CDR3 is TGTGCCACCAGCCTTTCGGACAGGGGTCATAGTGGCTACACCTTC. Its translation is CATSLSDRGHSGYTF.

CDR3 sequence: CSASTGDYGYTF. CDR3 in DNA: TGCAGCGCTTCGACGGGAGACTATGGCTACACCTTC. The chain couples TRBV29-1 to TRBJ1-2; D not resolved. V shed 7 bases and J shed 3 bases, with 12 bases lying between them. Germline loops: CDR1 SQVTM, CDR2 ANQGSEA. The CDR3 is 12 amino acids. Full variable domain (outside the CDR3, taken from reference TRBV29-1 and TRBJ1-2): SAVISQKPSRDICQRGTSLTIQCQVDSQVTMMFWYRQQPGQSLTLIATANQGSEATYESGFVIDKFPISRPNLTFSTLTVSNMSPEDSSIYLCSASTGDYGYTFGSGTRLTVV.